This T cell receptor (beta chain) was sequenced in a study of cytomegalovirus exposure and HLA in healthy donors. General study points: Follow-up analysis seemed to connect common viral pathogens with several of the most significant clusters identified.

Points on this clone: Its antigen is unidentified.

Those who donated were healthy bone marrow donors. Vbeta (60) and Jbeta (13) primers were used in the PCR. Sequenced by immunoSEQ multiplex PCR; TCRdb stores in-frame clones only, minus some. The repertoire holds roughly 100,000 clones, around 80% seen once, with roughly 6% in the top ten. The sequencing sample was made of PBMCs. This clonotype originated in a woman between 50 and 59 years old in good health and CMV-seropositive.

Here the CDR3 DNA reads TGTGCCAGCAGAGGGTTCACAGGGAACACCGGGGAGCTGTTTTTT. Residues: CASRGFTGNTGELFF. The rearrangement links TRBV25-1 to TRBJ2-2; maybe TRBD1 (5 bases). Germline V gene lookup returns CDR1 MGHDK and CDR2 SYGVNS. The CDR3 runs 15 residues. Trimming took off 6 bases at V and 1 base at J, with 12 bases between the two ends.